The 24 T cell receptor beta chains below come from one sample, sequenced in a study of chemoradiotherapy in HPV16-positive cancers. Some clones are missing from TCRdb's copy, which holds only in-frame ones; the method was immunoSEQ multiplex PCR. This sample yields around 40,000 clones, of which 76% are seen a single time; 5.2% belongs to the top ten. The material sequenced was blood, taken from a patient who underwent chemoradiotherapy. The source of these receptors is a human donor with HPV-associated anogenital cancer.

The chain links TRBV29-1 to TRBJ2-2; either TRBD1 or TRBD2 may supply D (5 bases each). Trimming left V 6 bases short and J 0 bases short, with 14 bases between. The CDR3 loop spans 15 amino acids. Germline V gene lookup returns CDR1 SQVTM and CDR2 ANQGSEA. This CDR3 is CSVERGVSNTGELFF. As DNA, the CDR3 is TGCAGCGTCGAGAGGGGCGTCTCGAACACCGGGGAGCTGTTTTTT.

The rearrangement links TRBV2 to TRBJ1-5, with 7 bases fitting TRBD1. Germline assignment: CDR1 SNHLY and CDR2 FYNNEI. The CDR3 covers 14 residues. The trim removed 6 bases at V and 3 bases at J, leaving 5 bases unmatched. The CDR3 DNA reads TGTGCCAGCAGCCGTGGACAGGTCAATCAGCCCCAGCATTTT. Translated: CASSRGQVNQPQHF.

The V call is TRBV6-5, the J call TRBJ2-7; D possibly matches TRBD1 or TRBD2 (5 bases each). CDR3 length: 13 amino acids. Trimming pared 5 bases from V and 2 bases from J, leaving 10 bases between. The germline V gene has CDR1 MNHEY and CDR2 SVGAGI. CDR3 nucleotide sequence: TGTGCCAGCAGTGGGGACGTTACCTACGAGCAGTACTTC. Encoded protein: CASSGDVTYEQYF.

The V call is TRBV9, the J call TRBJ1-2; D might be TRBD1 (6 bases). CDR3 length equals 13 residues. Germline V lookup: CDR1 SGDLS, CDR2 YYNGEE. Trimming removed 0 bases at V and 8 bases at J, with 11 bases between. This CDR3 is CASSVVQGQGYTF. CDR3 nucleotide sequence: TGTGCCAGCAGCGTAGTACAGGGTCAAGGCTACACCTTC.

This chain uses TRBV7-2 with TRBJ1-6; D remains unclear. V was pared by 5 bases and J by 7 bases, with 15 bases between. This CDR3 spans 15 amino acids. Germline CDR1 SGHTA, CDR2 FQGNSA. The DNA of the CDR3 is TGTGCCAGCAGCGCCCATCACGGGTTAAATTCACCCCTCCACTTT. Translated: CASSAHHGLNSPLHF.

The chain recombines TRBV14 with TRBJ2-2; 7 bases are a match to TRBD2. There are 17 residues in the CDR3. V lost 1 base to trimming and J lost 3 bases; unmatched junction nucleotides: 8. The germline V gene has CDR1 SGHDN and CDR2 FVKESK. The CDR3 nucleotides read TGTGCCAGCAGCCAAGCCAGAGGCGGGGGAGACACCGGGGAGCTGTTTTTT. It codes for CASSQARGGGDTGELFF.

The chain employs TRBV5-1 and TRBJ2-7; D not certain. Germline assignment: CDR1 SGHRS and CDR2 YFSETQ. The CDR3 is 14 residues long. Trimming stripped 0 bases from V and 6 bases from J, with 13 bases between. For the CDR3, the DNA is TGCGCCAGCAGCTTGGTTTCAGGACCAGGCGAGCAGTACTTC. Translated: CASSLVSGPGEQYF.

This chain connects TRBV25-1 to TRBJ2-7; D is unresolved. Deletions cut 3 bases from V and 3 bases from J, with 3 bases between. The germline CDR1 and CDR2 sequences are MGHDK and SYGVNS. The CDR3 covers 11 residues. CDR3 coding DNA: TGTGCCAGCAGTGACAGCTACGAGCAGTACTTC. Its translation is CASSDSYEQYF.

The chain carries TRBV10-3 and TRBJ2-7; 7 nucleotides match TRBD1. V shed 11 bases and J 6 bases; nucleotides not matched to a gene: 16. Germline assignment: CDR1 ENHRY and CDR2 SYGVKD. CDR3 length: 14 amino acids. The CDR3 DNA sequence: TGTGCCTCAACGATGGACAGGAATCGTCTCGAGCAGTACTTC. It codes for CASTMDRNRLEQYF.

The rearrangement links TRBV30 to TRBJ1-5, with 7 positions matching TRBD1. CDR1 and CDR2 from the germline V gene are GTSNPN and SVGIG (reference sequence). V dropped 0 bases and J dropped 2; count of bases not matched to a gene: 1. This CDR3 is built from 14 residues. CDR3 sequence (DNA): TGTGCCTGGAGTGTAACAGGGGGCAATCAGCCCCAGCATTTT. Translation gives CAWSVTGGNQPQHF.

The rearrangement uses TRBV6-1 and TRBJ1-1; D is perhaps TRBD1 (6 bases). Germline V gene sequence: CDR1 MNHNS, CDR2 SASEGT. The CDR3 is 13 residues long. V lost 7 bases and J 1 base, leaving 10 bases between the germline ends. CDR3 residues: CASKGGGNTEAFF. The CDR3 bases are TGTGCCAGCAAGGGAGGGGGGAACACTGAAGCTTTCTTT.

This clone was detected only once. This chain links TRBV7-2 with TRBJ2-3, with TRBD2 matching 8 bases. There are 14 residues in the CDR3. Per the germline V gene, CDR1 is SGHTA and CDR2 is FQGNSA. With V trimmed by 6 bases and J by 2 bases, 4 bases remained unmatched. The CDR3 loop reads CASSASGYTDTQYF. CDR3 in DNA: TGTGCCAGCAGTGCTAGCGGGTACACAGATACGCAGTATTTT.

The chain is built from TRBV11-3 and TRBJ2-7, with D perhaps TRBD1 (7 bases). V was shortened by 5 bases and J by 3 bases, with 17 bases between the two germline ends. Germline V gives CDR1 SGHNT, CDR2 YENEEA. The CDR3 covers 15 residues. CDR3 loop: CASSHGAGGIYEQYF. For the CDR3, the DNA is TGTGCCAGCAGCCACGGGGCAGGGGGGATCTACGAGCAGTACTTC.

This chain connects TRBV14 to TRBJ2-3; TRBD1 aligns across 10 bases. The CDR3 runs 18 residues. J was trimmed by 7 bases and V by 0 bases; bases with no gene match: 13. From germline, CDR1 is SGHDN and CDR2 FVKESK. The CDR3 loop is CASSQDSPGQGYINTQYF. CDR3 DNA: TGTGCCAGCAGCCAAGATTCCCCGGGACAGGGGTATATTAATACGCAGTATTTT.

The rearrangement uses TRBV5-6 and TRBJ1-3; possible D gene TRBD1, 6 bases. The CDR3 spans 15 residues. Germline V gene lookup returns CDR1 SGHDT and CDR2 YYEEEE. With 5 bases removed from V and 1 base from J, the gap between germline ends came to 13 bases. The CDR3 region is CASSSTGISGNTIYF. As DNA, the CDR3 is TGTGCCAGCAGTTCGACAGGTATATCTGGAAACACCATATATTTT. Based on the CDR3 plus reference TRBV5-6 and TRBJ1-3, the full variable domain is DAGVTQSPTHLIKTRGQQVTLRCSPKSGHDTVSWYQQALGQGPQFIFQYYEEEERQRGNFPDRFSGHQFPNYSSELNVNALLLGDSALYLCASSSTGISGNTIYFGEGSWLTVV.

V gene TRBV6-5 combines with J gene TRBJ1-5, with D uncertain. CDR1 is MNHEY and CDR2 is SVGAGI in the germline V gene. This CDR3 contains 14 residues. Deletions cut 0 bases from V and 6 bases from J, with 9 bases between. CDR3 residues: CASSYSSGSQPQHF. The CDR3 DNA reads TGTGCCAGCAGTTACTCCTCCGGTAGTCAGCCCCAGCATTTT.

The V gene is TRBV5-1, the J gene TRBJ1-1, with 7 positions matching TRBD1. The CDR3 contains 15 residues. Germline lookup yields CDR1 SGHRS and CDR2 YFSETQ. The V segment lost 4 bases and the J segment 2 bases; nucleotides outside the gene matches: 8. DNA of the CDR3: TGCGCCAGCAGCGGACAGGCTTCGGTAAACACTGAAGCTTTCTTT. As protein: CASSGQASVNTEAFF. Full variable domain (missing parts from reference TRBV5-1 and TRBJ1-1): KAGVTQTPRYLIKTRGQQVTLSCSPISGHRSVSWYQQTPGQGLQFLFEYFSETQRNKGNFPGRFSGRQFSNSRSEMNVSTLELGDSALYLCASSGQASVNTEAFFGQGTRLTVV.

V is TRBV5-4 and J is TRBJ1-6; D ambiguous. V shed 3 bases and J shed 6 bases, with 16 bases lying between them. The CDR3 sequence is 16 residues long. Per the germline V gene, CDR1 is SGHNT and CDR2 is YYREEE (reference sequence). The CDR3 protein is CASSSRVPGSNSPLHF. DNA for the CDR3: TGTGCCAGCAGCTCGAGGGTGCCTGGGAGTAATTCACCCCTCCACTTT.

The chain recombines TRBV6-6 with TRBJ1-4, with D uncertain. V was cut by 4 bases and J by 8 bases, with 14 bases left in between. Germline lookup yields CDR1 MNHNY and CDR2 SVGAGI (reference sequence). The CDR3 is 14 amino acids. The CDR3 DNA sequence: TGTGCCAGCAGTTTTGGGCAGAAAAACGAAAAACTGTTTTTT. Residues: CASSFGQKNEKLFF.

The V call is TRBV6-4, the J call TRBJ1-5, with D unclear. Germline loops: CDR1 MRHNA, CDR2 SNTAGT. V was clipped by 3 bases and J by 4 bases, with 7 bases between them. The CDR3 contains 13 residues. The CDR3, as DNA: TGTGCCAGCAGTGAAGGGCTTAATCAGCCCCAGCATTTT. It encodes CASSEGLNQPQHF.

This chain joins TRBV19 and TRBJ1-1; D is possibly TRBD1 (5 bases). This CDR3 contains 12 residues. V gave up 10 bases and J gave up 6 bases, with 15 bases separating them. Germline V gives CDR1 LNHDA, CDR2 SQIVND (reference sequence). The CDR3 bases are TGTGCCACCAACCCGGGGGTCGCTGAAGCTTTCTTT. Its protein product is CATNPGVAEAFF. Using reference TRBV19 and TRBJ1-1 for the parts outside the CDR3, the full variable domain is DGGITQSPKYLFRKEGQNVTLSCEQNLNHDAMYWYRQDPGQGLRLIYYSQIVNDFQKGDIAEGYSVSREKKESFPLTVTSAQKNPTAFYLCATNPGVAEAFFGQGTRLTVV.

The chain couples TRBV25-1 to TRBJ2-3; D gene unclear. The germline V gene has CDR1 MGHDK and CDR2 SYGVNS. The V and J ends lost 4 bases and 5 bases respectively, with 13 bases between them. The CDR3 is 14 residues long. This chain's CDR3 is CASSAPGSLDTQYF. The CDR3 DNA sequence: TGTGCCAGCAGTGCTCCGGGTTCTTTAGATACGCAGTATTTT.

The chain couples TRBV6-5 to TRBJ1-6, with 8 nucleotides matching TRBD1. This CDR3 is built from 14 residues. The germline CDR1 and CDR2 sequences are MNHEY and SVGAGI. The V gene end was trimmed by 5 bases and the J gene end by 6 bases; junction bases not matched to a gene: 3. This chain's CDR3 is CASSPDRGNSPLHF. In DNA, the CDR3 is TGTGCCAGCAGTCCCGACAGGGGTAATTCACCCCTCCACTTT.

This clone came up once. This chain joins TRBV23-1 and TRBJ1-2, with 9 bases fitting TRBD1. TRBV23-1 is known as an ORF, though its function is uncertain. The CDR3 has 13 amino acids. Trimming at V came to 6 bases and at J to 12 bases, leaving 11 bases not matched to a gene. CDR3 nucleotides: TGCGCCAGCAGAGAACGGGACAGGGACGGCAACACCTTC. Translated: CASRERDRDGNTF.